This T cell receptor (beta chain) stems from a study of blood T cell repertoires in COVID-19. The trim removed 3 bases at V and 3 bases at J, leaving 4 bases unmatched. The CDR3 covers 14 residues. Germline V CDR1 and CDR2: LGHDT, YNNKEL (reference sequence). The data were produced by immunoSEQ multiplex PCR, yet TCRdb's version contains in-frame clones alone and is incomplete. Among more than 120,000 clones listed, roughly 81% were seen once. The source of this sequence is a human donor with acute or convalescent COVID-19. The donor label of this sample is uncertain. The J gene is TRBJ2-7, the V gene TRBV3-1 (or the pseudogene TRBV3-2); TRBD1 matches 8 bases. Sequenced material: peripheral blood. Here the CDR3 DNA reads TGTGCCAGCAGCCAGGGGACAGGCGTCTACGAGCAGTACTTC. As protein: CASSQGTGVYEQYF.